The 9 T cell receptor beta chains presented below share a single source sample, sequenced in a study of blood T cell repertoires in COVID-19. Produced via immunoSEQ multiplex PCR; TCRdb's table is partial and in-frame only. The sample records about 280,000 clones, roughly 85% being singletons. The sample consisted of peripheral blood. These TCRs come from a man aged 45 to 65 with active or convalescent COVID-19.

The V call is TRBV7-8, the J call TRBJ1-1; 8 positions agree with TRBD1. The CDR3 runs to 15 residues. J lost 7 bases, V lost 4 bases, and 11 bases had no gene match. Germline-derived CDR1 and CDR2 are SGHVS and FQNEAQ. DNA for the CDR3: TGTGCCAGCAGCTCCCAGGGGGCCAGTAATCTTGAAGCTTTCTTT. The encoded protein is CASSSQGASNLEAFF.

This clone showed up just once. V gene TRBV2 combines with J gene TRBJ2-7, with 8 bases aligning to TRBD1. This CDR3 comprises 21 residues. J was trimmed by 3 bases and V by 5 bases; bases with no gene match: 27. Germline V CDR1 and CDR2: SNHLY, FYNNEI. CDR3 sequence: CASSTRGTGTHRASPYYEQYF. The CDR3 DNA reads as TGTGCCAGCAGTACTAGGGGGACAGGAACTCATCGCGCTTCGCCCTACTACGAGCAGTACTTC. Together with reference TRBV2 and TRBJ2-7, the CDR3 gives the full variable domain: EPEVTQTPSHQVTQMGQEVILRCVPISNHLYFYWYRQILGQKVEFLVSFYNNEISEKSEIFDDQFSVERPDGSNFTLKIRSTKLEDSAMYFCASSTRGTGTHRASPYYEQYFGPGTRLTVT.

The table lists this clone with a count of one. A read error may account for a junction end that differs from germline. The CDR3 protein is CASSLTRTGNPYPLF. The CDR3 bases are TGTGCCAGCAGCTTGACCCGCACAGGGAACCCCTACCCCCTCTTC. This rearrangement joins TRBV5-6 to TRBJ2-1; D might be TRBD1 (6 bases). The CDR3 spans 15 residues. In germline, CDR1 is SGHDT, CDR2 YYEEEE.

This clone was found a few times. V and J are TRBV5-6 and TRBJ2-7; D not resolved. This CDR3 is built from 16 residues. From germline, CDR1 is SGHDT and CDR2 YYEEEE. Trimming removed 1 base at V and 0 bases at J, with 14 bases between. CDR3 loop: CASSLIDTESSYEQYF. CDR3 coding DNA: TGTGCCAGCAGCTTGATTGACACGGAAAGCTCCTACGAGCAGTACTTC.

V usage is TRBV9 and J usage is TRBJ1-3; TRBD1 aligns across 7 bases. The CDR3 has 16 amino acids. The V segment lost 2 bases and the J segment 2 bases; nucleotides outside the gene matches: 7. The germline CDR1 and CDR2 sequences are SGDLS and YYNGEE. CDR3 sequence reads: CASSVGTVTAGNTIYF. CDR3 DNA: TGTGCCAGCAGCGTGGGGACAGTCACCGCTGGAAACACCATATATTTT.

The V and J genes are TRBV5-6 and TRBJ2-5, with D maybe TRBD2 (5 bases). Looked up from germline, CDR1 is SGHDT and CDR2 is YYEEEE. The CDR3 extends over 12 amino acids. Trimming removed 4 bases from V and 7 bases from J, with 11 bases in between. CDR3 protein: CASSPGRGTQYF. The CDR3 bases are TGTGCCAGCAGCCCTGGGAGAGGGACCCAGTACTTC.

V is TRBV5-1 and J is TRBJ2-2, with 11 bases identical to TRBD2. Germline CDR1 reads SGHRS; CDR2 reads YFSETQ. The CDR3 runs 15 residues. V gave up 3 bases and J gave up 6 bases; unmatched junction bases: 4. The CDR3 here is CASSSTSGTAGELFF. DNA of the CDR3: TGCGCCAGCAGCTCGACTAGCGGGACGGCCGGGGAGCTGTTTTTT.

The genes are TRBV28 and TRBJ1-2, with unresolved D. This CDR3 is 14 amino acids long. V was shortened by 5 bases and J by 3 bases, with 13 bases between the two germline ends. Germline V lookup: CDR1 MDHEN, CDR2 SYDVKM. CDR3 region: CASSLAADYYGYTF. The CDR3, as DNA: TGTGCCAGCAGTCTGGCAGCTGACTACTATGGCTACACCTTC.

In DNA form, the CDR3 reads TGCGCCAGCAGCCCCGACAGGGGTCATGACATGAACACTGAAGCTTTCTTT. Encoded protein: CASSPDRGHDMNTEAFF. The chain couples TRBV23-1 to TRBJ1-1; 8 bases align to TRBD1. TRBV23-1 is an ORF for which the function is uncertain. The CDR3 is made up of 17 amino acids. The V and J ends lost 6 bases and 0 bases, in that order; junction bases with no gene match: 12.